A selection of T cell receptor beta chains follows, all from one sample in a study of blood T cell repertoires in COVID-19. Repertoires were generated with immunoSEQ multiplex PCR, while TCRdb's copy carries only in-frame clones and drops some. The sample contains 120,000 to 150,000 clones, about 85% of which appear only once. Sequenced input: peripheral blood. Receptors were obtained from a human donor with acute or convalescent COVID-19. The donor label of this sample is uncertain. CDR3s include the opening cysteine and the closing phenylalanine or tryptophan. The order of the fields is V gene, J gene, clone size, CDR3 protein. Some rows mark clone size as missing; the rest say once, few, many or name a class of expanded clone.

v_call: TRBV7-3; j_call: TRBJ2-7; clone_size: NA; cdr3_aa: CASSPTGQGFYEQYF
v_call: TRBV29-1; j_call: TRBJ1-3; clone_size: NA; cdr3_aa: CSARQGGGNTIYF
v_call: TRBV10-3; j_call: TRBJ1-6; clone_size: NA; cdr3_aa: CAISEPPTGGNSPLHF
v_call: TRBV11-2; j_call: TRBJ1-4; clone_size: NA; cdr3_aa: CASSPLRATNEKLFF
v_call: TRBV11-3; j_call: TRBJ2-6; clone_size: once; cdr3_aa: CATSLAGGSGANVLTF
v_call: TRBV4-3; j_call: TRBJ1-5; clone_size: NA; cdr3_aa: CASSQDFGSNQPQHF
v_call: TRBV2; j_call: TRBJ1-6; clone_size: NA; cdr3_aa: CASRTRQGENSPLHF
v_call: TRBV7-9; j_call: TRBJ1-4; clone_size: NA; cdr3_aa: CASSREGRGREKLFF
v_call: TRBV14; j_call: TRBJ1-2; clone_size: NA; cdr3_aa: CASSQGTLVGYGYTF
v_call: TRBV19; j_call: TRBJ2-5; clone_size: NA; cdr3_aa: CASSTLSQETQYF
v_call: TRBV18; j_call: TRBJ2-5; clone_size: NA; cdr3_aa: CASSPPASGRETQYF
v_call: TRBV25-1; j_call: TRBJ1-6; clone_size: NA; cdr3_aa: CASSEARRSSYNSPLHF
v_call: TRBV6-6; j_call: TRBJ1-6; clone_size: NA; cdr3_aa: CASSSKDRGLSPLHF
v_call: TRBV3-1/TRBV3-2; j_call: TRBJ2-2; clone_size: NA; cdr3_aa: CASSQGLAGNTGELFF
v_call: TRBV5-4; j_call: TRBJ2-1; clone_size: NA; cdr3_aa: CASSSRDRVNEQFF
v_call: TRBV9; j_call: TRBJ1-2; clone_size: NA; cdr3_aa: CASSSNQGLRGYGYTF
v_call: TRBV14; j_call: TRBJ1-4; clone_size: once; cdr3_aa: CASSAGGINEKLFF
v_call: TRBV9; j_call: TRBJ2-7; clone_size: NA; cdr3_aa: CASSVGELGYEQYF
v_call: TRBV9; j_call: TRBJ1-2; clone_size: NA; cdr3_aa: CASSVSRRPGGYTF
v_call: TRBV25-1; j_call: TRBJ1-1; clone_size: NA; cdr3_aa: CASSDLPTRAFF
v_call: TRBV5-1; j_call: TRBJ1-1; clone_size: NA; cdr3_aa: CASSSDMNTEAFF
v_call: TRBV7-2; j_call: TRBJ2-7; clone_size: NA; cdr3_aa: CASSAQGYEQYF
v_call: TRBV25-1; j_call: TRBJ1-1; clone_size: NA; cdr3_aa: CASSGDSLNTEAFF
v_call: TRBV5-4; j_call: TRBJ2-7; clone_size: NA; cdr3_aa: CASSLEGAGRQQYF
v_call: TRBV24-1; j_call: TRBJ2-6; clone_size: NA; cdr3_aa: CATGQGFSGANVLTF
v_call: TRBV2; j_call: TRBJ1-2; clone_size: NA; cdr3_aa: CASNGLTGDRRGYTF
v_call: TRBV18; j_call: TRBJ2-3; clone_size: NA; cdr3_aa: CASSPPARGGLADTQYF
v_call: TRBV25-1; j_call: TRBJ2-1; clone_size: NA; cdr3_aa: CASSPGQAYEQFF
v_call: TRBV7-8; j_call: TRBJ2-1; clone_size: NA; cdr3_aa: CASSLGTSGSNEQFF
v_call: TRBV10-3; j_call: TRBJ1-2; clone_size: NA; cdr3_aa: CAISEPLRQFYGYTF
v_call: TRBV19; j_call: TRBJ2-5; clone_size: NA; cdr3_aa: CATRGGLQETQYF
v_call: TRBV18; j_call: TRBJ1-3; clone_size: NA; cdr3_aa: CASSPPLQGRGNTIYF
v_call: TRBV27; j_call: TRBJ2-1; clone_size: NA; cdr3_aa: CASVAAGLAGNEQFF
v_call: TRBV5-1; j_call: TRBJ2-2; clone_size: NA; cdr3_aa: CASSFTTQGNTGELFF
v_call: TRBV3-1/TRBV3-2; j_call: TRBJ2-5; clone_size: NA; cdr3_aa: CASRVSGGALKTQYF
v_call: TRBV5-4; j_call: TRBJ1-3; clone_size: few; cdr3_aa: CASSTKEGNTIYF